What follows are 21 T cell receptor beta chains derived from one specimen sequenced in a study of early T cells in non-severe SARS-CoV-2 infection. TCRdb reprocessed the 5' RACE reads with MiXCR, giving one entry per CDR3 protein. Of about 83,000 distinct CDR3 sequences listed, less than 11% were seen once; the top ten hold 8%. Sequencing used whole blood, obtained at baseline. Every receptor here comes from an adult who was a healthcare worker with PCR-confirmed SARS-CoV-2 infection or an uninfected control (not recorded which).

This clonotype occurred many times. The chain couples TRBV9 to TRBJ1-4; D possibly corresponds to TRBD1 (5 bases). V lost 3 bases to trimming and J lost 8 bases, with 14 bases between them. This CDR3 comprises 14 residues. Germline V gene lookup returns CDR1 SGDLS and CDR2 YYNGEE. As DNA, the CDR3 is TGTGCCAGCAGCGCCCGGGGGAGAGGCGAAAAACTGTTTTTT. This gives the protein CASSARGRGEKLFF.

The table lists this clonotype with many counts. The CDR3 nucleotides read TGTGCCAGCAGTTTAACGGCTAGCCCCGACCACGAGCAGTACTTC. This codes for CASSLTASPDHEQYF. The chain combines TRBV7-8 with TRBJ2-7; tentative D call: TRBD2 (5 bases). The germline V and J ends were trimmed by 6 bases and 5 bases, with 20 bases remaining between them. This CDR3 region has 15 residues. From germline, CDR1 is SGHVS and CDR2 FQNEAQ. Drawing the rest from reference TRBV7-8 and TRBJ2-7, the complete variable domain is GAGVSQSPRYKVAKRGQDVALRCDPISGHVSLFWYQQALGQGPEFLTYFQNEAQLDKSGLPSDRFFAERPEGSVSTLKIQRTQQEDSAVYLCASSLTASPDHEQYFGPGTRLTVT.

The sample holds a few counts of this clonotype. This rearrangement joins TRBV3-1 to TRBJ1-6; D is ambiguous. CDR1 and CDR2 from the germline V gene are LGHDT and YNNKEL (reference sequence). V was shortened by 1 base and J by 8 bases, with 15 bases between the two germline ends. There are 16 residues in the CDR3. The CDR3 DNA sequence: TGTGCCAGCAGCCAAGTAGTAGGCAAAGTACATTCACCCCTCCACTTT. Translating gives CASSQVVGKVHSPLHF. The whole variable domain, remainder taken from reference TRBV3-1 and TRBJ1-6, is DTAVSQTPKYLVTQMGNDKSIKCEQNLGHDTMYWYKQDSKKFLKIMFSYNNKELIINETVPNRFSPKSPDKAHLNLHINSLELGDSAVYFCASSQVVGKVHSPLHFGNGTRLTVT.

The V gene is TRBV18, the J gene TRBJ2-1; TRBD2 agrees at 7 bases. Looked up from germline, CDR1 is KGHSH and CDR2 is LQKENI. CDR3 length: 18 amino acids. Trimming took 3 bases from V and 3 from J; bases not matched to a gene: 14. The CDR3 DNA sequence: TGTGCCAGCTCACCCGAGGATGTCGGAGCGGGGCTCTACAATGAGCAGTTCTTC. This encodes CASSPEDVGAGLYNEQFF.

This clonotype was observed a handful of times. The chain couples TRBV20-1 to TRBJ2-2; 11 bases are a match to TRBD2. This CDR3 contains 16 residues. V shed 3 bases and J 0 bases; nucleotides not matched to a gene: 3. Germline V gives CDR1 DFQATT, CDR2 SNEGSKA (reference sequence). The CDR3 nucleotides read TGCAGTGCTAGCCAGGGACTAGCGGCGAACACCGGGGAGCTGTTTTTT. Protein: CSASQGLAANTGELFF.

The chain is built from TRBV2 and TRBJ2-2; no firm D call. Germline lookup yields CDR1 SNHLY and CDR2 FYNNEI. Trimming took 6 bases from V and 7 from J, leaving 9 bases between them. The CDR3 length is 12 residues. The CDR3 protein is CASRGNVGELFF. The CDR3 region has the DNA TGTGCCAGCAGGGGAAATGTCGGGGAGCTGTTTTTT.

This clonotype came up a few times. The chain has TRBV6-2 or TRBV6-3 and TRBJ2-4, with TRBD2 identical over 9 bases. The V segment lost 6 bases and the J segment 9 bases; nucleotides outside the gene matches: 12. This CDR3 is 15 amino acids long. Germline assignment: CDR1 MNHEY and CDR2 SVGEGT. As DNA, the CDR3 is TGTGCCAGCAGCCCCGGACTAGCGAAAGGGACCATTCAGTACTTC. Its protein product is CASSPGLAKGTIQYF.

The genes are TRBV16 and TRBJ2-3; 13 bases line up with TRBD2. The CDR3 covers 16 residues. Germline trimming cut 4 bases from V and 0 bases from J; bases unmatched to any gene: 1. Germline CDR1 and CDR2: KGHSY and FQNENV. CDR3 protein: CASSPGLAGSTDTQYF. Here the CDR3 DNA reads TGTGCCAGCAGCCCGGGACTAGCGGGGAGCACAGATACGCAGTATTTT.

This clonotype showed up just a few times. The V and J genes are TRBV7-9 and TRBJ2-3; D unclear. V was trimmed by 3 bases and J by 1 base, leaving 11 bases between them. CDR1 and CDR2 from the germline V gene are SEHNR and FQNEAQ (reference sequence). This CDR3 is built from 15 residues. CDR3 coding DNA: TGTGCCAGCAGCTTGTCCGGGCAGGGCACAGATACGCAGTATTTT. Translating gives CASSLSGQGTDTQYF.

This clonotype was seen only a few times. The chain employs TRBV7-6 and TRBJ2-1; TRBD2 matches at 15 bases. CDR1 SGHVS and CDR2 FNYEAQ come from the germline V gene. The trim removed 1 base at V and 1 base at J, leaving 5 bases unmatched. This CDR3 contains 19 residues. DNA of the CDR3: TGTGCCAGCAGCTTAGGAGGGACTAGCGGGAGGAGATCCTACAATGAGCAGTTCTTC. This translates into CASSLGGTSGRRSYNEQFF.

This sequence joins TRBV7-9 and TRBJ2-3; a possible D gene is TRBD2 (6 bases). V dropped 2 bases and J dropped 1 base, with 10 bases sitting between them. Germline assignment: CDR1 SEHNR and CDR2 FQNEAQ (reference sequence). The CDR3 spans 15 residues. The CDR3 here is CASSLTGVGTDTQYF. The CDR3 DNA follows: TGTGCCAGCAGCTTAACGGGAGTCGGCACAGATACGCAGTATTTT.

In this sample, this clonotype turned up a few times. This chain joins TRBV5-4 and TRBJ2-7; possibly TRBD1 for D (5 bases). CDR3 length equals 14 residues. The germline V gene has CDR1 SGHNT and CDR2 YYREEE (reference sequence). V was trimmed by 4 bases and J by 5 bases, leaving 16 bases between them. The CDR3 here is CASSPDTSPDEQYF. CDR3 DNA: TGTGCCAGCAGCCCGGACACTTCTCCCGACGAGCAGTACTTC. Supplemented by reference TRBV5-4 and TRBJ2-7, the full variable domain reads ETGVTQSPTHLIKTRGQQVTLRCSSQSGHNTVSWYQQALGQGPQFIFQYYREEENGRGNFPPRFSGLQFPNYSSELNVNALELDDSALYLCASSPDTSPDEQYFGPGTRLTVT.

The rearrangement uses TRBV7-3 and TRBJ1-1; D possibly corresponds to TRBD1 (5 bases). The CDR3 extends over 14 amino acids. V was pared by 2 bases and J by 0 bases, with 7 bases between. The germline gives CDR1 SGHTA, CDR2 FQGTGA. CDR3 in DNA: TGTGCCAGCAGCTTACAGGGCTTGAACACTGAAGCTTTCTTT. Translated, it gives CASSLQGLNTEAFF.

The chain links TRBV10-2 to TRBJ2-2; no definite D call. CDR3 length: 14 amino acids. Germline loops: CDR1 WSHSY, CDR2 SAAADI. Trimming removed 8 bases at V and 1 base at J, with 11 bases between. The CDR3 sequence: CASYLTRNTGELFF. CDR3 DNA: TGCGCCAGCTACTTAACCAGGAACACCGGGGAGCTGTTTTTT.

The rearrangement links TRBV9 to TRBJ2-6; D gene uncertain. Germline values: CDR1 SGDLS, CDR2 YYNGEE. The V end was cut by 0 bases, the J end by 0 bases, with 10 bases between. CDR3 length: 17 residues. CDR3 sequence (DNA): TGTGCCAGCAGCGTAGCCATCCACAGCTCTGGGGCCAACGTCCTGACTTTC. Its protein is CASSVAIHSSGANVLTF.

V and J are TRBV6-1 and TRBJ2-3; the match to TRBD2 covers 11 bases. V lost 5 bases to trimming and J lost 6 bases; unmatched junction nucleotides: 7. The CDR3 covers 15 residues. The germline gives CDR1 MNHNS, CDR2 SASEGT. As DNA, the CDR3 is TGTGCCAGCAGTCCTGACACTAGCGGGAGCGATACGCAGTATTTT. This gives the protein CASSPDTSGSDTQYF.

V is TRBV7-8 and J is TRBJ1-1, with 8 bases that match TRBD1. Germline loops: CDR1 SGHVS, CDR2 FQNEAQ. After removal of 5 bases from V and 1 base from J, the junction contained 6 bases not matched to a gene. This CDR3 is 15 amino acids long. The CDR3 DNA is TGTGCCAGCAGCACCCGACAGGGGTCGAACACTGAAGCTTTCTTT. Its translation: CASSTRQGSNTEAFF.

The chain employs TRBV4-2 and TRBJ2-3; D gene unclear. V lost 1 base and J 0 bases, leaving 8 bases between the germline ends. CDR3 length: 15 residues. Germline lookup yields CDR1 LGHNA and CDR2 YNFKEQ. CDR3 in amino acids: CASSQGRDSTDTQYF. In DNA, the CDR3 is TGTGCCAGCAGCCAAGGGCGCGATAGCACAGATACGCAGTATTTT.

In nucleotides, the CDR3 is TGTGCCAGCAGCAAGACGGAGACCCAGTACTTC. This sequence encodes CASSKTETQYF. This chain links TRBV21-1 with TRBJ2-5. TRBV21-1 is a listed pseudogene. This CDR3 has 11 amino acids.

The sample holds a few counts of this clonotype. The gene calls are TRBV28 and TRBJ1-1; 8 nucleotides align to TRBD1. CDR3 length: 14 amino acids. Germline lookup yields CDR1 MDHEN and CDR2 SYDVKM. Losses at the gene ends were 6 bases for V and 0 bases for J; bases not matched to a gene: 3. The CDR3 here is CASRRTGLNTEAFF. The DNA for the CDR3 is TGTGCCAGCAGGCGGACAGGGCTGAACACTGAAGCTTTCTTT.

This clonotype showed up many times. This chain uses TRBV12-3 or TRBV12-4 with TRBJ2-3, with D unclear. V lost 4 bases and J lost 2, with 10 bases in between. There are 14 residues in the CDR3. The CDR3, as DNA: TGTGCCAGCAGTTCCACAGAGTTCACAGATACGCAGTATTTT. Its translation is CASSSTEFTDTQYF.